The 22 T cell receptor beta chains in this list originate from one sample, sequenced in a study of CD8 T cells in ankylosing spondylitis. Study outcomes and limitations: Characteristic of ankylosing spondylitis blood, it appeared, was a TCR beta motif comprising roughly eight highly homologous variants.

Their target antigens are unknown. MiXCR, run by TCRdb on the 5' RACE reads, gives a single entry per CDR3 protein. The sample holds approximately 540,000 distinct CDR3 sequences; more than 9.5% are singletons and the top ten take nearly 7%. The sample comprised blood, either unsorted or a sorted T cell fraction (not recorded which). These receptors were taken from a male donor with ankylosing spondylitis.

This clonotype was found many times. The CDR3 nucleotides read TGTGCCACCAGCAGATCTCTCGGTAAAGGAGAGTATCATTTT. Protein sequence: CATSRSLGKGEYHF. The rearrangement joins TRBV15 to TRBJ1-5; no definite D call. Germline-derived CDR1 and CDR2 are LNHNV and YYDKDF (reference sequence). V gave up 2 bases and J gave up 16 bases, with 21 bases separating them. The length of the CDR3 is 14 residues.

This clonotype was seen more than once but under ten times. The chain carries TRBV5-1 and TRBJ1-1; 7 bases align to TRBD1. V lost 1 base, J lost 1 base, and 7 bases stayed unmatched. The CDR3 is made up of 16 amino acids. The germline CDR1 and CDR2 sequences are SGHRS and YFSETQ. The chain's CDR3 is CASSLWGGQSNTEAFF. In nucleotides, the CDR3 is TGCGCCAGCAGCTTGTGGGGGGGACAGTCGAACACTGAAGCTTTCTTT.

The chain links TRBV29-1 to TRBJ1-4, with 7 bases that match TRBD1. The V and J ends lost 3 bases and 5 bases, in that order; junction bases with no gene match: 0. This CDR3 region has 12 residues. CDR1 and CDR2 from the germline V gene are SQVTM and ANQGSEA. The CDR3 coding sequence is TGCAGCGTTGAGACAGGGAATGAAAAACTGTTTTTT. Its translation: CSVETGNEKLFF.

This clonotype has only a few counts. The chain joins TRBV12-5 to TRBJ1-5; D possibly corresponds to TRBD1 (6 bases). CDR3 length: 16 amino acids. Germline V lookup: CDR1 LGHNT, CDR2 FRNRAP. Trimming left V 4 bases short and J 0 bases short, with 13 bases between. This CDR3 is CASGSQGFYSNQPQHF. Here the CDR3 DNA reads TGTGCTAGTGGTTCCCAGGGGTTTTATAGCAATCAGCCCCAGCATTTT.

In its sample, this clonotype was seen a few times. J is TRBJ2-2 and V is TRBV7-9; D is possibly TRBD1 or TRBD2 (5 bases each). The CDR3 is 13 residues long. The germline V gene has CDR1 SEHNR and CDR2 FQNEAQ (reference sequence). The V end lost 3 bases, the J end lost 10 bases, and 12 bases lay between the germline ends. In DNA, the CDR3 is TGTGCCAGCAGCTTGGGGGTATTGAAGGAGCTGTTTTTT. Encoded protein: CASSLGVLKELFF.

V usage is TRBV5-1 and J usage is TRBJ2-3; 9 bases agree with TRBD1. Germline V gene lookup returns CDR1 SGHRS and CDR2 YFSETQ. The ends lost 6 bases at V and 6 bases at J; junction bases unmatched: 5. This CDR3 is built from 13 residues. CDR3 bases: TGCGCCAGCAACAGGGGGCAGGAGGATACGCAGTATTTT. Its protein product is CASNRGQEDTQYF.

V usage is TRBV30 and J usage is TRBJ2-7; D tentatively fits TRBD1 or TRBD2 (5 bases each). This CDR3 is built from 13 residues. Germline V CDR1 and CDR2: GTSNPN, SVGIG (reference sequence). The ends were cut back, 3 bases at V and 8 bases at J, with 17 bases in the middle. Here the CDR3 DNA reads TGTGCCTGGAGGGGGGAGTCCGGGTTCCAGCAGTACTTC. Its protein is CAWRGESGFQQYF.

This clonotype was seen many times. The rearrangement links TRBV5-1 to TRBJ1-1; TRBD1 matches at 8 bases. Germline CDR1 reads SGHRS; CDR2 reads YFSETQ. The CDR3 consists of 14 residues. V lost 4 bases and J lost 4; bases outside the gene matches: 6. The CDR3 is CASSPDRGGTEAFF. CDR3 in DNA: TGCGCCAGCAGCCCCGACAGGGGAGGCACTGAAGCTTTCTTT.

This clonotype was observed a handful of times. This chain joins TRBV29-1 and TRBJ2-2, with 8 bases aligning to TRBD1. The CDR3 is made up of 13 amino acids. V shed 7 bases, J shed 6 bases, and the junction held 7 bases outside the gene matches. From germline, CDR1 is SQVTM and CDR2 ANQGSEA. CDR3 sequence: CSGKDRGPGELFF. The CDR3 region has the DNA TGCAGCGGGAAAGACAGGGGACCCGGGGAGCTGTTTTTT.

The chain recombines TRBV20-1 with TRBJ2-3, with 10 bases identical to TRBD2. The germline gives CDR1 DFQATT, CDR2 SNEGSKA (reference sequence). V was clipped by 5 bases and J by 5 bases; unmatched bases: 4. CDR3 size: 13 residues. The DNA of the CDR3 is TGCAGTGCTTATCTAGCGGGAGTAGATACGCAGTATTTT. It encodes CSAYLAGVDTQYF.

This clonotype has ten or more counts. The rearrangement links TRBV4-2 to TRBJ2-1, with a weak D call TRBD1 (6 bases). The germline V gene encodes CDR1 LGHNA and CDR2 YNFKEQ. The CDR3 spans 15 residues. V was cut by 0 bases and J by 4 bases, with 10 bases left in between. CDR3 sequence reads: CASSQDLGGYNEQFF. The CDR3 DNA follows: TGTGCCAGCAGCCAAGATTTAGGGGGATACAATGAGCAGTTCTTC.

The sample holds a few counts of this clonotype. This rearrangement joins TRBV24-1 to TRBJ2-3; either TRBD1 or TRBD2 may fit D (7 bases each). The CDR3 is 16 amino acids. Trimming took off 1 base at V and 3 bases at J, with 13 bases between the two ends. Per the germline V gene, CDR1 is KGHDR and CDR2 is SFDVKD. This chain's CDR3 is CATSDFDREGTDTQYF. The CDR3 DNA reads TGTGCCACCAGTGATTTCGACAGGGAGGGGACAGATACGCAGTATTTT.

This chain links TRBV6-1 with TRBJ2-3; D is unresolved. V was shortened by 7 bases and J by 6 bases, with 14 bases between the two germline ends. The CDR3 has 13 residues. The V gene's germline CDR1 is MNHNS and CDR2 SASEGT. DNA for the CDR3: TGTGCCAGCAACCTGGGCCTGGGGGATACGCAGTATTTT. This codes for CASNLGLGDTQYF.

The V call is TRBV5-1, the J call TRBJ1-2, with a tentative D call TRBD1 (6 bases). The CDR3 loop spans 16 amino acids. The germline gives CDR1 SGHRS, CDR2 YFSETQ. Trimming took 2 bases from V and 2 from J, leaving 16 bases between them. The CDR3 DNA is TGCGCCAGCAGCTTCCAGGACTCCAGGGGAAACTATGGCTACACCTTC. Translating it yields CASSFQDSRGNYGYTF.

At least ten counts were recorded for this clonotype. The J gene is TRBJ2-3, the V gene TRBV15, with D tentatively TRBD1 (6 bases). The CDR3 is made up of 14 amino acids. Germline CDR1 and CDR2: LNHNV and YYDKDF (reference sequence). Between the trimmed V and J ends, which lost 7 bases and 2 bases, there was a span of 13 bases. CDR3 amino acids: CATTKGDHTDTQYF. The CDR3, as DNA: TGTGCCACCACGAAGGGGGACCACACAGATACGCAGTATTTT.

This clonotype was counted only a few times. The chain links TRBV7-2 to TRBJ2-2; 9 bases map to TRBD1. V lost 3 bases, J lost 6 bases, and 8 bases stayed unmatched. Per germline, CDR1 SGHTA and CDR2 FQGNSA. This CDR3 is 16 amino acids long. This CDR3 is CASSFFGQGNSGELFF. In DNA, the CDR3 is TGTGCCAGCAGCTTCTTCGGACAGGGGAATTCCGGGGAGCTGTTTTTT.

The table lists this clonotype with a few counts. CDR3 nucleotides: TGTGCCATCAGTGAGTCTACTAGCGGGGGTTTGGATACGCAGTATTTT. Protein product: CAISESTSGGLDTQYF. V is TRBV10-3 and J is TRBJ2-3; 11 bases fit TRBD2. The CDR3 totals 16 residues. After removal of 0 bases from V and 6 bases from J, the junction contained 5 bases not matched to a gene. Per germline, CDR1 ENHRY and CDR2 SYGVKD.

There are many counts of this clonotype. CDR3 in DNA: TGTGCCAGCAGCTTACGATCCGGGACAGGGACCAAAAACATTCAGTACTTC. Its translation: CASSLRSGTGTKNIQYF. V usage is TRBV11-2 and J usage is TRBJ2-4, with 9 nucleotides matching TRBD1. This CDR3 is 17 amino acids long. CDR1 SGHAT and CDR2 FQNNGV come from the germline V gene. With 2 bases clipped from V and 2 bases from J, the junction kept 7 bases outside the gene matches.

This clonotype was observed many times. The chain joins TRBV2 to TRBJ2-7; 8 positions match TRBD2. CDR3 length: 14 amino acids. J gave up 3 bases and V 6 bases, and 7 bases lay outside the gene matches. Germline CDR1 is SNHLY and CDR2 is FYNNEI. The CDR3 DNA follows: TGTGCCAGCAGATATAGCGGGGCCGGCTACGAGCAGTACTTC. It specifies CASRYSGAGYEQYF.

This clonotype was seen a few times. The V call is TRBV20-1, the J call TRBJ1-5; 7 nucleotides line up with TRBD1. There are 14 residues in the CDR3. V lost 6 bases, J lost 4 bases, and 9 bases stayed unmatched. Per germline, CDR1 DFQATT and CDR2 SNEGSKA (reference sequence). The CDR3 DNA reads TGCAGTGCCACGGGGGACAGACCAAATCAGCCCCAGCATTTT. It specifies CSATGDRPNQPQHF.

This clonotype has ten or more counts. The chain uses TRBV7-2 and TRBJ2-1, with 7 bases identical to TRBD2. Germline CDR1 SGHTA, CDR2 FQGNSA. This CDR3 contains 16 residues. J was trimmed by 7 bases and V by 5 bases; bases with no gene match: 14. CDR3 coding DNA: TGTGCCAGCAGCCGGGATGCGGGAGCACTAGGGAATGAGCAGTTCTTC. Residues: CASSRDAGALGNEQFF.

This clonotype came up many times. V gene TRBV5-1 combines with J gene TRBJ2-5; possibly TRBD1 for D (6 bases). The CDR3 is made up of 14 amino acids. Trimming took off 4 bases at V and 8 bases at J, with 18 bases between the two ends. Germline V gene data show CDR1 as SGHRS and CDR2 as YFSETQ. This CDR3 is CASSRTAQEITQYF. The CDR3 region has the DNA TGCGCCAGCAGCCGGACAGCCCAAGAGATAACCCAGTACTTC.